Here is one TCR beta chain with its context. This record belongs to a study of blood T cell repertoires in COVID-19. Overall study context: The United States, Italy and Spain provided the acute and convalescent COVID-19 samples.

The CDR3 is made up of 15 amino acids. V trimming: 1 base; J trimming: 3 bases; junction bases outside the gene matches: 2. Germline lookup yields CDR1 SGHAT and CDR2 FQNNGV. Clones were sequenced by immunoSEQ multiplex PCR, and TCRdb holds only the in-frame ones, with some missing. The sample records approximately 130,000 clones, about 75% being singletons. The TCR comes from a man at least 80 years old with acute or convalescent COVID-19. The chain couples TRBV11-2 to TRBJ2-2, with 7 positions matching TRBD2. The specimen sequenced was peripheral blood. The CDR3 coding sequence is TGTGCCAGCAGCTTAGCGGGGGGATACACCGGGGAGCTGTTTTTT. Amino acids: CASSLAGGYTGELFF.